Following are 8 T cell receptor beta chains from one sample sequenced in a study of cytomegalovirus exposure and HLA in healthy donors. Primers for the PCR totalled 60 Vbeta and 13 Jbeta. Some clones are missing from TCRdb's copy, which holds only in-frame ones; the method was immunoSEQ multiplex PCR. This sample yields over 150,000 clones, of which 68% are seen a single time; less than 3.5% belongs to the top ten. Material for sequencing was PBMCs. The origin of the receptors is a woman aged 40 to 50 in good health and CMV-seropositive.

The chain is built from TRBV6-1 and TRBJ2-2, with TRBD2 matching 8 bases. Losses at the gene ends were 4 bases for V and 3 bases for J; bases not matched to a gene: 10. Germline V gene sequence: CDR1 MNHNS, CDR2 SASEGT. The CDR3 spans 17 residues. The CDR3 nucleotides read TGTGCCAGCAGTGTCCCAAAAGCGGGGGTCTACACCGGGGAGCTGTTTTTT. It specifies CASSVPKAGVYTGELFF.

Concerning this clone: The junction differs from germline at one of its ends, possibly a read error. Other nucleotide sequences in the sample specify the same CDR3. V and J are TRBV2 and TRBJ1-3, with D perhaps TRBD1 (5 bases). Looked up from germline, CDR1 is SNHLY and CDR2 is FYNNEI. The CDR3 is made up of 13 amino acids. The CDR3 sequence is CASRDISGNTIYF. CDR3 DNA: TGTGCCAGCAGGGACATCTCTGGGAACACCATATATTTT.

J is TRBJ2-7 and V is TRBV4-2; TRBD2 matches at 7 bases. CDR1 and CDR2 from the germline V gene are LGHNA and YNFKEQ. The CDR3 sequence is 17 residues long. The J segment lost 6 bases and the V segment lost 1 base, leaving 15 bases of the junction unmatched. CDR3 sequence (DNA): TGTGCCAGCAGCCAAGTTCGGGGGGACTCGGGGGGTTCCGAGCAGTACTTC. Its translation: CASSQVRGDSGGSEQYF.

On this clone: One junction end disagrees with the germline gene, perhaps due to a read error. The CDR3 region has the DNA TGTGCCAGCAGCCAAGATCAGGTGGCAGGTCATAATTCACCCCTCAACTTT. Translated: CASSQDQVAGHNSPLNF. The chain combines TRBV4-2 with TRBJ1-6; D ambiguous. CDR1 is LGHNA, CDR2 YNFKEQ, per germline. This CDR3 spans 17 amino acids.

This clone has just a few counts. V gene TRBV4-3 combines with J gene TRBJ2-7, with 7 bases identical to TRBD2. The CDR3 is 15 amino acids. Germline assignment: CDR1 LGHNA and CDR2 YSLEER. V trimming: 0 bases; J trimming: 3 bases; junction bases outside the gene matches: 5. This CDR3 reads CASSQDREGGYEQYF. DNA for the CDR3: TGCGCCAGCAGCCAAGACAGGGAGGGCGGCTACGAGCAGTACTTC.

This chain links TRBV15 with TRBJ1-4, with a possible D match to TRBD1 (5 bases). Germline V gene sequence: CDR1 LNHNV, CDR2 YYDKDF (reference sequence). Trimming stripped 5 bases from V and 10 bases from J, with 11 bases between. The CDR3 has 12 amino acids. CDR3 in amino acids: CATSGGSVKLFF. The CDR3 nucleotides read TGTGCCACCAGCGGGGGGTCAGTAAAACTGTTTTTT.

The chain's CDR3 is CASGLTAGPETQYF. Here the CDR3 DNA reads TGTGCTAGTGGTTTGACCGCAGGGCCGGAGACCCAGTACTTC. V gene TRBV12-5 combines with J gene TRBJ2-5, with D possibly matching TRBD1 (5 bases). The CDR3 extends over 14 amino acids. Germline loops: CDR1 LGHNT, CDR2 FRNRAP. Trimming shortened V by 2 bases and J by 5 bases, and 12 bases separated the two germline ends.

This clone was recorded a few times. This CDR3 is CASRSSGASSYEQYF. In DNA, the CDR3 is TGTGCCAGCAGATCAAGCGGAGCAAGCTCCTACGAGCAGTACTTC. The chain joins TRBV7-9 to TRBJ2-7, with TRBD2 as a possible D gene (5 bases). The CDR3 spans 15 residues. Germline lookup yields CDR1 SEHNR and CDR2 FQNEAQ (reference sequence). The V end lost 6 bases, the J end lost 0 bases, and 15 bases lay between the germline ends.